This TCR beta chain was profiled in a study of blood T cell repertoires in COVID-19. Study as a whole: Donors in the United States, Italy and Spain gave samples during acute or convalescent COVID-19. The analysed material was cDNA or gDNA that came from T cells, B-cell-depleted T cells, or PBMCs.

CDR3 size: 15 residues. Germline V CDR1 and CDR2: SGHRS, YFSETQ. V was cut by 0 bases and J by 7 bases, with 14 bases left in between. Original handling: Amplified reference gene primers provided the basis for estimating nucleated cell counts. Assay: immunoSEQ multiplex PCR; the TCRdb copy retains only in-frame clones and omits some. V, J and clone size reflect that table, while D and trimming were determined from the DNA. The sample yields 100,000 to 150,000 clones, 70% to 90% seen once. The V gene is TRBV5-1, the J gene TRBJ1-5; no clear D. Sequenced sample: peripheral blood. This TCR was sampled from a woman older than 75 with acute or convalescent COVID-19. The DNA for the CDR3 is TGCGCCAGCAGCTTGGAAGGAGCGGTTGGGCAGCCCCAGCATTTT. It codes for CASSLEGAVGQPQHF. The whole variable domain, filled in from reference TRBV5-1 and TRBJ1-5, reads KAGVTQTPRYLIKTRGQQVTLSCSPISGHRSVSWYQQTPGQGLQFLFEYFSETQRNKGNFPGRFSGRQFSNSRSEMNVSTLELGDSALYLCASSLEGAVGQPQHFGDGTRLSIL.